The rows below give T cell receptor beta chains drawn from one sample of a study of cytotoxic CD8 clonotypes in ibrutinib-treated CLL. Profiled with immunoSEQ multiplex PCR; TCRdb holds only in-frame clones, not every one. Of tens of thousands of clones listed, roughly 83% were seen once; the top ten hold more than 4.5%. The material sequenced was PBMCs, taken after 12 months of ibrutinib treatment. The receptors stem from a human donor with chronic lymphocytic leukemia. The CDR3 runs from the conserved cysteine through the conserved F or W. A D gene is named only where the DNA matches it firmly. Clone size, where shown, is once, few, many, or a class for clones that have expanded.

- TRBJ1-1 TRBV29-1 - CSVVPRTEAFF TGCAGCGTTGTGCCCCGCACTGAAGCTTTCTTT
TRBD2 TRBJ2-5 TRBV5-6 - CASSSPGRETQYF TGTGCCAGCAGCTCCCCCGGGAGGGAGACCCAGTACTTC
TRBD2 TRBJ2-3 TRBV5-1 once CASSTGGSSGRNTQYF TGCGCCAGCAGCACCGGTGGGTCTAGCGGGAGGAATACGCAGTATTTT
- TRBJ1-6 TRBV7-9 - CASSESGDSPLHF TGTGCCAGCAGCGAATCAGGGGATTCACCCCTCCACTTT
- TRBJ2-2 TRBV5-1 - CASSHQTPPVGTGELFF TGCGCCAGCAGCCACCAGACACCGCCGGTCGGGACCGGGGAGCTGTTTTTT
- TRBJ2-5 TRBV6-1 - CASSEEGSTWETQYF TGTGCCAGCAGTGAAGAGGGCTCTACCTGGGAGACCCAGTACTTC
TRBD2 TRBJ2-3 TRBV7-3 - CASSPGLAGTDTRYF TGTGCCAGCAGCCCAGGACTAGCAGGCACAGATACGCGGTATTTT
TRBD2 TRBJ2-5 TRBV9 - CASSEGTSFQETQYF TGTGCCAGCAGCGAAGGGACTAGCTTCCAAGAGACCCAGTACTTC
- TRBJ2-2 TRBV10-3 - CASRDTNTGELFF TGTGCCTCCCGGGACACCAACACCGGGGAGCTGTTTTTT
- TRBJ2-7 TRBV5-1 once CASSSPGVVYEQYF TGCGCCAGCAGCTCCCCAGGGGTTGTGTACGAGCAGTACTTC
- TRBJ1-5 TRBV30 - CAWALYSNQPQHF TGTGCCTGGGCCCTCTATAGCAATCAGCCCCAGCATTTT
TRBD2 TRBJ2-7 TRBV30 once CAWSGGGGRGYEQYF TGTGCCTGGAGCGGCGGGGGGGGCAGAGGGTACGAGCAGTACTTC
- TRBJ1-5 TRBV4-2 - CASSQDGGRGNQPQHF TGTGCCAGCAGCCAAGATGGGGGCAGGGGCAATCAGCCCCAGCATTTT
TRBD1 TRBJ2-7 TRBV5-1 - CASSPQGANYEQYF TGCGCCAGCAGCCCACAGGGGGCCAACTACGAGCAGTACTTC
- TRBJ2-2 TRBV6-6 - CASSLRPPQGGELFF TGTGCCAGCAGTTTGAGGCCTCCCCAGGGTGGGGAGCTGTTTTTT
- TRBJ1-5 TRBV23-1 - CARSPPRLTMWHF TGCGCCAGGAGCCCCCCGCGGCTAACTATGTGGCATTTT
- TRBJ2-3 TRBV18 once CASSTSTDTQYF TGTGCCAGCTCAACTAGCACAGATACGCAGTATTTT
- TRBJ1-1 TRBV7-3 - CASSLIGGGNTEAFF TGTGCCAGCAGCTTAATAGGTGGGGGGAACACTGAAGCTTTCTTT
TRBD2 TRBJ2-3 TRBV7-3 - CASSPGAGATDTQYF TGTGCCAGCAGCCCCGGGGCGGGAGCCACAGATACGCAGTATTTT
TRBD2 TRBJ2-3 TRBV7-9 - CASSLGTSGRLTDTQYF TGTGCCAGCAGCTTAGGGACTAGCGGGAGGCTCACAGATACGCAGTATTTT
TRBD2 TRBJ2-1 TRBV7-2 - CASRTVAGGDEQFF TGTGCCAGCAGAACGGTAGCGGGAGGGGATGAGCAGTTCTTC
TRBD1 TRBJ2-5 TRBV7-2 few CASSSDRQETQYF TGTGCCAGCAGCTCGGACAGGCAAGAGACCCAGTACTTC
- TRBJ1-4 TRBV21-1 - CASSKGRAGKLFF TGTGCCAGCAGCAAAGGTCGCGCAGGCAAACTGTTTTTT
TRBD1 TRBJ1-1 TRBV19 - CASSIGDREGAEAFF TGTGCCAGTAGTATAGGGGACAGGGAAGGGGCTGAAGCTTTCTTT
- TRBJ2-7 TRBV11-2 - CASSLSGATYEQYF TGTGCCAGCAGCTTATCAGGGGCTACCTACGAGCAGTACTTC
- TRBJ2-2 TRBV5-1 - CASGPPAPGGGTGELFF TGCGCCAGCGGACCCCCCGCACCGGGTGGCGGCACCGGGGAGCTGTTTTTT
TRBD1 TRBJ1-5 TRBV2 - CASSGGEGASNQPQHF TGTGCCAGCAGTGGAGGGGAGGGGGCGAGCAATCAGCCCCAGCATTTT
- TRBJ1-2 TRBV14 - CASSPPMGGAFGYTF TGTGCCAGCAGCCCCCCGATGGGGGGGGCGTTTGGCTACACCTTC
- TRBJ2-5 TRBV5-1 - CASSLQETQYF TGCGCCAGCAGCCTTCAAGAGACCCAGTACTTC
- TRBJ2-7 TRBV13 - CASSLLGDDYEQYF TGTGCCAGCAGCTTATTGGGGGACGACTACGAGCAGTACTTC
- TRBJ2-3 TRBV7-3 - CASSLMAGTDTQYF TGTGCCAGCAGCTTAATGGCGGGCACAGATACGCAGTATTTT
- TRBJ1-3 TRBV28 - CASSPSEASGNTIYF TGTGCCAGCAGCCCCTCGGAAGCCTCTGGAAACACCATATATTTT
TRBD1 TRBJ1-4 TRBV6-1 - CASSGDRGGTNEKLFF TGTGCCAGCAGTGGGGACAGGGGAGGAACTAATGAAAAACTGTTTTTT
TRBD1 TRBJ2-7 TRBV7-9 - CASSLGQGFSYEQYF TGTGCCAGCAGCTTGGGACAGGGGTTTTCCTACGAGCAGTACTTC
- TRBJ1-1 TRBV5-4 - CASSLEAAMNTEAFF TGTGCCAGCAGCTTGGAGGCCGCCATGAACACTGAAGCTTTCTTT
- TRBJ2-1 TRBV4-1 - CASSQEGSAQGEQFF TGCGCCAGCAGCCAAGAGGGTAGCGCACAGGGTGAGCAGTTCTTC
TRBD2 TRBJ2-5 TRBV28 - CASSSAGAGETQYF TGTGCCAGCAGCTCAGCGGGAGCGGGGGAGACCCAGTACTTC
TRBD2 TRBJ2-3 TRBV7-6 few CASSRLAGDTDTQYF TGTGCCAGCAGCCGGCTAGCGGGGGACACAGATACGCAGTATTTT
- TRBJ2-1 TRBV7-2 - CASSLGVNEQFF TGTGCCAGCAGCTTAGGGGTCAATGAGCAGTTCTTC